This T cell receptor beta chain was identified in a study of early stage breast cancer tumors. Across the whole study: The ER+/PR+/HER2- tumors included 7 or 8 ductal and a few lobular carcinomas. Study-wide results and limits: Blood repertoires resembled normal breast more than tumor. Compared with adjacent normal breast tissue, tumors showed 2.5 to 3-fold greater T cell density and higher clonality. Enriched TCRB sequences shared across patients were mostly commonly generated sequences.

Points on this clone: The antigen is not known.

CDR1 is LNHDA and CDR2 is SQIVND in the germline V gene (reference sequence). The CDR3 sequence is 14 residues long. The V gene end was trimmed by 5 bases and the J gene end by 2 bases; junction bases not matched to a gene: 4. Data came from immunoSEQ multiplex PCR; TCRdb stores just in-frame clones and leaves some out. The sample includes some 41,000 clones, about two thirds of them seen just once. This receptor was identified in a person aged 50-59 years with breast cancer. Sequencing was done on a sample of blood. V gene TRBV19 combines with J gene TRBJ2-7, with 9 bases fitting TRBD2. The CDR3 reads CASSLGLATYEQYF. The CDR3 DNA sequence: TGTGCCAGTAGTTTGGGACTAGCAACCTACGAGCAGTACTTC. Combining the CDR3 with reference TRBV19 and TRBJ2-7 gives the whole variable domain DGGITQSPKYLFRKEGQNVTLSCEQNLNHDAMYWYRQDPGQGLRLIYYSQIVNDFQKGDIAEGYSVSREKKESFPLTVTSAQKNPTAFYLCASSLGLATYEQYFGPGTRLTVT.